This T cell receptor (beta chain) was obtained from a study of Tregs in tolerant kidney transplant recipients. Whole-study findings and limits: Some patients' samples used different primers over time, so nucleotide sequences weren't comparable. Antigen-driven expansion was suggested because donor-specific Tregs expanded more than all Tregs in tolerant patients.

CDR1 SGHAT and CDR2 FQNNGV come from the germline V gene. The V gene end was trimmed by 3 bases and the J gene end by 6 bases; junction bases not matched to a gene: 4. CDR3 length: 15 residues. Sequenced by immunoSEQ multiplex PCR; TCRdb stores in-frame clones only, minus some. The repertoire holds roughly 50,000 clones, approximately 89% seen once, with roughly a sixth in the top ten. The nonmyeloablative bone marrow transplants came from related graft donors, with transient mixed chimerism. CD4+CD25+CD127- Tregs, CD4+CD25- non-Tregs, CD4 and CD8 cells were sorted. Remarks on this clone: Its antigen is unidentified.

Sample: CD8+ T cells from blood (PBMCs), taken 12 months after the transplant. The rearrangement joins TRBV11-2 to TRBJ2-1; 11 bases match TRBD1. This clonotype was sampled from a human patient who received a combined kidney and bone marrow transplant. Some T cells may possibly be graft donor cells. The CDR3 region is CASSLGQGGGNEQFF. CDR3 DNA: TGTGCCAGCAGCTTGGGACAGGGGGGGGGCAATGAGCAGTTCTTC.